This is a list of T cell receptor beta chains from one sample in a study of blood T cell repertoires in COVID-19. Clones were read by immunoSEQ multiplex PCR, and TCRdb kept only the in-frame ones, dropping some. The sample contains around 310,000 clones, approximately 89% of which appear only once. The sample was PBMCs or T cells enriched from blood (not recorded which). All receptors derive from a woman aged 25 to 39 who had recovered from COVID-19. The CDR3 runs from the conserved cysteine through the conserved F or W. Fields, in order: V gene, clone size, J gene, D gene, CDR3 DNA, CDR3 protein. The D gene is left open where the match is weak. A row's size may be missing; if present it is once, few, many or a size class.

V gene: TRBV12-3/TRBV12-4
clone size: -
J gene: TRBJ2-7
D gene: -
CDR3 DNA: TGTGCCAGCAGTTTACTGGAGACCTACGAGCAGTACTTC
CDR3 protein: CASSLLETYEQYF

V gene: TRBV7-3
clone size: -
J gene: TRBJ1-2
D gene: TRBD1
CDR3 DNA: TGTGCCAGCAGCGTCGGACAGGGGGCTCATGGCTACACCTTC
CDR3 protein: CASSVGQGAHGYTF

V gene: TRBV7-9
clone size: -
J gene: TRBJ2-2
D gene: TRBD2
CDR3 DNA: TGTGCCAGCAGCTTAGTAGCGGGAGGCCCCGGGGAGCTGTTTTTT
CDR3 protein: CASSLVAGGPGELFF

V gene: TRBV4-1
clone size: -
J gene: TRBJ1-1
D gene: -
CDR3 DNA: TGCGCCAGCAGCCAAGGGAACACAGGAATGAACACTGAAGCTTTCTTT
CDR3 protein: CASSQGNTGMNTEAFF

V gene: TRBV13
clone size: -
J gene: TRBJ2-3
D gene: TRBD2
CDR3 DNA: TGTGCCAGCAGCCACCCGACTAGCGGGAGGCCCACAGATACGCAGTATTTT
CDR3 protein: CASSHPTSGRPTDTQYF

V gene: TRBV4-3
clone size: -
J gene: TRBJ2-7
D gene: TRBD1
CDR3 DNA: TGCGCCAGCAGCCTACGGGCAGGGGGCTTGGGGGAGCAGTACTTC
CDR3 protein: CASSLRAGGLGEQYF

V gene: TRBV4-3
clone size: -
J gene: TRBJ2-4
D gene: -
CDR3 DNA: TGCGCCAGCAGCCAAGATGTGGGGGCCATTCAGTACTTC
CDR3 protein: CASSQDVGAIQYF

V gene: TRBV3-1/TRBV3-2
clone size: -
J gene: TRBJ1-1
D gene: TRBD1
CDR3 DNA: TGTGCCAGCAGCCCGAGGGACAGGGAGACTGAAGCTTTCTTT
CDR3 protein: CASSPRDRETEAFF

V gene: TRBV6-2/TRBV6-3
clone size: -
J gene: TRBJ1-6
D gene: TRBD1
CDR3 DNA: TGTGCCAGCAGCCGCGGACCGGGACAGACTAATTCACCCCTCCACTTT
CDR3 protein: CASSRGPGQTNSPLHF

V gene: TRBV11-2
clone size: -
J gene: TRBJ1-3
D gene: -
CDR3 DNA: TGTGCCAGCAGGCGTCCAGGGTTATCTGGAAACACCATATATTTT
CDR3 protein: CASRRPGLSGNTIYF

V gene: TRBV19
clone size: -
J gene: TRBJ2-1
D gene: TRBD2
CDR3 DNA: TGTGCCAGTAGTGTGGCGGGAGCCCCCTACAATGAGCAGTTCTTC
CDR3 protein: CASSVAGAPYNEQFF

V gene: TRBV7-9
clone size: once
J gene: TRBJ2-3
D gene: -
CDR3 DNA: TGTGCCAGCGTTGGTATAGGGGGTTCTGCTGATACGCAGTATTTT
CDR3 protein: CASVGIGGSADTQYF

V gene: TRBV19
clone size: -
J gene: TRBJ1-2
D gene: TRBD1
CDR3 DNA: TGTGCCAGCGGACAGGGGGAGGTTGGCTACACCTTC
CDR3 protein: CASGQGEVGYTF

V gene: TRBV18
clone size: -
J gene: TRBJ1-3
D gene: TRBD1
CDR3 DNA: TGTGCCAGCTCACCAATTCAGGGGGACGGAAACACCATATATTTT
CDR3 protein: CASSPIQGDGNTIYF

V gene: TRBV27
clone size: -
J gene: TRBJ2-3
D gene: TRBD2
CDR3 DNA: TGTGCCAGCAGCCGGACGTGGACTAGCGGGAGAAGGGTGGGCACAGATACGCAGTATTTT
CDR3 protein: CASSRTWTSGRRVGTDTQYF

V gene: TRBV28
clone size: -
J gene: TRBJ2-3
D gene: -
CDR3 DNA: TGTGCCAGCATGGGCAGGGGAAGGGTTATGACAGATACGCAGTATTTT
CDR3 protein: CASMGRGRVMTDTQYF

V gene: TRBV6-5
clone size: -
J gene: TRBJ2-1
D gene: -
CDR3 DNA: TGTGCCAGCAGCATATATGAGCAGGGGTATGAGCAGTTCTTC
CDR3 protein: CASSIYEQGYEQFF

V gene: TRBV27
clone size: -
J gene: TRBJ1-1
D gene: TRBD1
CDR3 DNA: TGTGCCAGCAGTCCATGGACAGGGCGAATGAACACTGAAGCTTTCTTT
CDR3 protein: CASSPWTGRMNTEAFF

V gene: TRBV28
clone size: -
J gene: TRBJ2-7
D gene: -
CDR3 DNA: TGTGCCAGCAAAGCCTCGTACGACGAGCAGTACTTC
CDR3 protein: CASKASYDEQYF

V gene: TRBV15
clone size: -
J gene: TRBJ2-7
D gene: -
CDR3 DNA: TGTGCCACCAGCAGAGATCTAAGAGAGCTGCCTCCCTACGAGCAGTACTTC
CDR3 protein: CATSRDLRELPPYEQYF

V gene: TRBV27
clone size: -
J gene: TRBJ2-4
D gene: TRBD1
CDR3 DNA: TGTGCCAGCAGTTTCTGGGACAGCCAAGACATTCAGTACTTC
CDR3 protein: CASSFWDSQDIQYF

V gene: TRBV15
clone size: once
J gene: TRBJ1-2
D gene: -
CDR3 DNA: TGTGCCACCAGCACAACCCGAGGGGGTCACTATGGCTACACCTTC
CDR3 protein: CATSTTRGGHYGYTF

V gene: TRBV5-1
clone size: -
J gene: TRBJ1-1
D gene: TRBD1
CDR3 DNA: TGCGCCAGCAGCTCCACAGGGGGCTTGGGCACTGAAGCTTTCTTT
CDR3 protein: CASSSTGGLGTEAFF

V gene: TRBV6-5
clone size: -
J gene: TRBJ2-3
D gene: TRBD2
CDR3 DNA: TGTGCCAGCAGGGACACCAGCGGGAGTACGCAGTATTTT
CDR3 protein: CASRDTSGSTQYF

V gene: TRBV7-6
clone size: -
J gene: TRBJ2-7
D gene: -
CDR3 DNA: TGTGCCAGCAGCTTAGCGGGGGGACTCCCCATAGATGGCGAGCAGTACTTC
CDR3 protein: CASSLAGGLPIDGEQYF

V gene: TRBV7-2
clone size: -
J gene: TRBJ2-1
D gene: TRBD1
CDR3 DNA: TGTGCCAGCAGCCAGGGGACAGCGTCCTACAATGAGCAGTTCTTC
CDR3 protein: CASSQGTASYNEQFF

V gene: TRBV2
clone size: -
J gene: TRBJ2-2
D gene: -
CDR3 DNA: TGTGCCAGCAGGGCTAGTCCTCTGGCCACCGGGGAGCTGTTTTTT
CDR3 protein: CASRASPLATGELFF

V gene: TRBV28
clone size: -
J gene: TRBJ2-7
D gene: TRBD1
CDR3 DNA: TGTGCCAGCAGTTTACAAGGGACAGCCTACGAGCAGTACTTC
CDR3 protein: CASSLQGTAYEQYF

V gene: TRBV25-1
clone size: -
J gene: TRBJ1-2
D gene: -
CDR3 DNA: TGTGCCAGCAGCCGACAGCGCAGCTATGGCTACACCTTC
CDR3 protein: CASSRQRSYGYTF

V gene: TRBV16
clone size: -
J gene: TRBJ2-4
D gene: -
CDR3 DNA: TGTGCCAGCAGCCAATTAGGGCAGGGGACCAAAAACATTCAGTACTTC
CDR3 protein: CASSQLGQGTKNIQYF

V gene: TRBV10-2
clone size: -
J gene: TRBJ1-1
D gene: -
CDR3 DNA: TGCGCCAGCAGCGGACAAATAATTCCCACTGAAGCTTTCTTT
CDR3 protein: CASSGQIIPTEAFF

V gene: TRBV4-1
clone size: -
J gene: TRBJ1-2
D gene: -
CDR3 DNA: TGCGCCAGCAGCCTCGCCTTTCCGGGGGTGGACTATGGCTACACCTTC
CDR3 protein: CASSLAFPGVDYGYTF

V gene: TRBV28
clone size: few
J gene: TRBJ2-6
D gene: -
CDR3 DNA: TGTGCCAGCAGCCCTGTGGGGGCGAGTCCCACTGATGGAAGTTGGGCCAACGTCCTGACTTTC
CDR3 protein: CASSPVGASPTDGSWANVLTF

V gene: TRBV6-6
clone size: -
J gene: TRBJ1-2
D gene: TRBD1
CDR3 DNA: TGTGCCAGCAGTCAGGGACAGCTTGCTAACTATGGCTACACCTTC
CDR3 protein: CASSQGQLANYGYTF

V gene: TRBV10-3
clone size: -
J gene: TRBJ1-2
D gene: -
CDR3 DNA: TGTGCCATCAGTGAGAACGGGGGTCGGGACGGCTACACCTTC
CDR3 protein: CAISENGGRDGYTF

V gene: TRBV2
clone size: -
J gene: TRBJ2-3
D gene: -
CDR3 DNA: TGTGCCAGCAGTGTGGGAGCGGCCACAGATACGCAGTATTTT
CDR3 protein: CASSVGAATDTQYF

V gene: TRBV5-6
clone size: -
J gene: TRBJ2-1
D gene: -
CDR3 DNA: TGTGCCAGCAGCTTCAGGGGCGTTCCTTCCTACAATGAGCAGTTCTTC
CDR3 protein: CASSFRGVPSYNEQFF

V gene: TRBV5-5
clone size: -
J gene: TRBJ2-7
D gene: TRBD2
CDR3 DNA: TGTGCCAGCAGCTTTCCCGGGACTAGCGGGAGTGGTGAGCAGTACTTC
CDR3 protein: CASSFPGTSGSGEQYF

V gene: TRBV14
clone size: -
J gene: TRBJ1-6
D gene: TRBD1
CDR3 DNA: TGTGCCAGCAGCCACACACCCGGGACAGCGACCAAGGGCTCCTATAATTCACCCCTCCACTTT
CDR3 protein: CASSHTPGTATKGSYNSPLHF

V gene: TRBV23-1
clone size: -
J gene: TRBJ2-1
D gene: -
CDR3 DNA: TGCGCCAGCAGTACCCATCAGGGAAGTGAGCAGTTCTTC
CDR3 protein: CASSTHQGSEQFF

V gene: TRBV6-5
clone size: once
J gene: TRBJ1-1
D gene: -
CDR3 DNA: TGTGCCAGCAGGAGACAGGATCGAGGTACTGAAGCTTTCTTT
CDR3 protein: CASRRQDRGTEAFF

V gene: TRBV19
clone size: -
J gene: TRBJ2-3
D gene: TRBD2
CDR3 DNA: TGTGCCCGAAAGCTAGCGGGTTTGATGCGTGATGCAGATACGCAGTATTTT
CDR3 protein: CARKLAGLMRDADTQYF

V gene: TRBV19
clone size: -
J gene: TRBJ2-3
D gene: TRBD2
CDR3 DNA: TGTGCCAGTAGTGTGGCTAGCGGGGGTAGTCCGCAGTATTTT
CDR3 protein: CASSVASGGSPQYF

V gene: TRBV5-1
clone size: -
J gene: TRBJ2-7
D gene: -
CDR3 DNA: TGCGCCAGCAGCTTGGTTTTTTCTTCCGACATCGGCAGCTCCTACGAGCAGTACTTC
CDR3 protein: CASSLVFSSDIGSSYEQYF

V gene: TRBV7-6
clone size: -
J gene: TRBJ1-4
D gene: TRBD1
CDR3 DNA: TGTGCCAGCAGCTTAGCTCGGACAGGGAATGAAAAACTGTTTTTT
CDR3 protein: CASSLARTGNEKLFF

V gene: TRBV5-1
clone size: few
J gene: TRBJ1-4
D gene: -
CDR3 DNA: TGCGCCAGCAGCACAGCACCGCAGGGAAATAATGAAAAACTGTTTTTT
CDR3 protein: CASSTAPQGNNEKLFF

V gene: TRBV7-9
clone size: -
J gene: TRBJ2-3
D gene: TRBD2
CDR3 DNA: TGTGCCAGCAGCCCCTGGACTAGCGGAGGGGGTGCAGATACGCAGTATTTT
CDR3 protein: CASSPWTSGGGADTQYF

V gene: TRBV5-1
clone size: -
J gene: TRBJ2-5
D gene: TRBD2
CDR3 DNA: TGCGCCAGCAGTCTTCAGCGCCTAGCGGGAGTAGGGGGAGAGACCCAGTACTTC
CDR3 protein: CASSLQRLAGVGGETQYF

V gene: TRBV7-2
clone size: -
J gene: TRBJ2-2
D gene: TRBD2
CDR3 DNA: TGTGCCAGCAGCCCCAGTAGCGGGGGCGGAACCGGGGAGCTGTTTTTT
CDR3 protein: CASSPSSGGGTGELFF

V gene: TRBV2
clone size: -
J gene: TRBJ2-7
D gene: TRBD2
CDR3 DNA: TGTGCCAGCAGGCTTAGACTAGCGGGAGGTCGGGGGCAGTACTTC
CDR3 protein: CASRLRLAGGRGQYF

V gene: TRBV2
clone size: -
J gene: TRBJ1-2
D gene: TRBD1
CDR3 DNA: TGTGCCAGCAACACACAGGGGATTGCCTATGGCTACACCTTC
CDR3 protein: CASNTQGIAYGYTF

V gene: TRBV5-1
clone size: -
J gene: TRBJ2-7
D gene: -
CDR3 DNA: TGCGCCAGCACAAAGACACCTTCCTACGAGCAGTACTTC
CDR3 protein: CASTKTPSYEQYF

V gene: TRBV29-1
clone size: few
J gene: TRBJ2-6
D gene: -
CDR3 DNA: TGCAGCGTCAAATCTGGGGCCAACGTCCTGACTTTC
CDR3 protein: CSVKSGANVLTF

V gene: TRBV11-2
clone size: -
J gene: TRBJ2-7
D gene: -
CDR3 DNA: TGTGCCAGCACCGTAGATGGGGGGATCTCCTACGAGCAGTACTTC
CDR3 protein: CASTVDGGISYEQYF

V gene: TRBV7-9
clone size: once
J gene: TRBJ2-1
D gene: TRBD2
CDR3 DNA: TGTGCCAGCAGCCCGACAGTAGCGGGAAGGTTCGGGGAGCAGTTCTTC
CDR3 protein: CASSPTVAGRFGEQFF